One and the same sample provided the 27 T cell receptor beta chains below, sequenced in a study of OX40 agonist ivuxolimab in advanced cancers. The library was prepared using the immunoSEQ multiplex PCR assay. TCRdb holds this immuneACCESS table with in-frame rearrangements only. Some clones are missing; in checked studies, unresolved V genes explain under half, and the rest has no known cause. The sample contains tens of thousands of clones, over 80% of them found a single time. The ten largest account for about 2% of the sample. The specimen was CD4+ or CD8+ T cells sorted from blood, collected in a trial of the OX40 agonist ivuxolimab. Source of these receptors: an adult with an advanced solid tumor such as melanoma, head and neck, liver or kidney cancer.

The sample holds a few counts of this clone. The rearrangement joins TRBV10-1 to TRBJ1-5; D uncertain. Germline V gene lookup returns CDR1 WNHNN and CDR2 SYGVQD (reference sequence). CDR3 length: 13 residues. Trimming removed 3 bases from V and 5 bases from J, with 8 bases in between. CDR3 coding DNA: TGCGCCAGCAGTGAAAATTCCGATCAGCCCCAGCATTTT. Its protein product is CASSENSDQPQHF.

The chain employs TRBV6-5 and TRBJ2-7; tentatively, D is TRBD2 (6 bases). Trimming took 5 bases from V and 7 from J, leaving 18 bases between them. The CDR3 is 14 residues long. Germline V lookup: CDR1 MNHEY, CDR2 SVGAGI. This CDR3 reads CASSPASGVGEQYF. CDR3 nucleotide sequence: TGTGCCAGCAGTCCCGCTTCGGGGGTGGGGGAGCAGTACTTC.

This chain connects TRBV4-1 to TRBJ2-7; 10 bases are a match to TRBD2. Germline V gene data show CDR1 as MGHRA and CDR2 as YSYEKL. The CDR3 has 16 residues. J was trimmed by 2 bases and V by 4 bases; bases with no gene match: 8. Here the CDR3 DNA reads TGCGCCAGCAGCCTTGCGACTAGCGGGTATACCTACGAGCAGTACTTC. This sequence encodes CASSLATSGYTYEQYF.

The rearrangement links TRBV6-6 to TRBJ2-7, with 7 bases lining up with TRBD2. CDR3 size: 14 residues. Germline V gene sequence: CDR1 MNHNY, CDR2 SVGAGI (reference sequence). The J segment lost 5 bases and the V segment lost 7 bases, leaving 11 bases of the junction unmatched. The CDR3 sequence is CASKVGGSSDEQYF. The CDR3 DNA reads TGTGCCAGCAAGGTCGGGGGGTCGTCCGACGAGCAGTACTTC.

The chain joins TRBV4-2 to TRBJ1-1, with TRBD1 as a possible D gene (5 bases). The CDR3 totals 15 residues. V shed 4 bases and J shed 5 bases, with 17 bases lying between them. From germline, CDR1 is LGHNA and CDR2 YNFKEQ. The CDR3 spells CASSRGGRGLTEAFF. In DNA, the CDR3 is TGTGCCAGCAGCCGGGGGGGAAGGGGCCTTACTGAAGCTTTCTTT.

This chain joins TRBV5-1 and TRBJ1-2; TRBD1 aligns across 7 bases. Per the germline V gene, CDR1 is SGHRS and CDR2 is YFSETQ. The length of the CDR3 is 14 residues. The J segment lost 3 bases and the V segment lost 5 bases, leaving 7 bases of the junction unmatched. The CDR3 coding sequence is TGCGCCAGCAGGGTGGTAGGGGGCGACTATGGCTACACCTTC. Protein product: CASRVVGGDYGYTF.

V usage is TRBV4-2 and J usage is TRBJ2-1, with D possibly TRBD2 on 8 matching bases. V lost 0 bases and J 10 bases, leaving 22 bases between the germline ends. The CDR3 is 17 amino acids. Germline CDR1 and CDR2: LGHNA and YNFKEQ. This CDR3 is CASSQEGRGAQGGEQFF. DNA for the CDR3: TGTGCCAGCAGCCAAGAGGGGCGGGGGGCTCAGGGGGGGGAGCAGTTCTTC.

The chain employs TRBV7-6 and TRBJ2-1, with D possibly being TRBD1 (5 bases). V shed 2 bases and J shed 0 bases, with 20 bases lying between them. CDR1 and CDR2 (germline): SGHVS, FNYEAQ. There are 19 residues in the CDR3. CDR3 protein: CASSLRAPQGAYSYNEQFF. Here the CDR3 DNA reads TGTGCCAGCAGCTTACGGGCACCCCAAGGGGCGTACTCCTACAATGAGCAGTTCTTC.

The chain combines TRBV5-6 with TRBJ1-5; the D is unclear. Per the germline V gene, CDR1 is SGHDT and CDR2 is YYEEEE. V lost 2 bases to trimming and J lost 2 bases, with 8 bases between them. The CDR3 totals 14 residues. The CDR3 DNA reads as TGTGCCAGCAGCTTTTCGCAGGGCAATCAGCCCCAGCATTTT. Translated, it gives CASSFSQGNQPQHF. Filled out from reference TRBV5-6 and TRBJ1-5, the complete variable domain reads DAGVTQSPTHLIKTRGQQVTLRCSPKSGHDTVSWYQQALGQGPQFIFQYYEEEERQRGNFPDRFSGHQFPNYSSELNVNALLLGDSALYLCASSFSQGNQPQHFGDGTRLSIL.

The V call is TRBV2, the J call TRBJ2-7, with D uncertain. From germline, CDR1 is SNHLY and CDR2 FYNNEI. This CDR3 has 11 residues. The germline V and J ends were trimmed by 5 bases and 0 bases, with 2 bases remaining between them. The CDR3 nucleotides read TGTGCCAGCAGTTACTCCTACGAGCAGTACTTC. Its translation is CASSYSYEQYF.

This sequence joins TRBV19 and TRBJ2-1; tentative D call: TRBD2 (5 bases). The germline CDR1 and CDR2 sequences are LNHDA and SQIVND (reference sequence). The CDR3 spans 16 residues. V lost 6 bases and J 0 bases, leaving 15 bases between the germline ends. This CDR3 is CASSAERRPSYNEQFF. The CDR3 region has the DNA TGTGCCAGTAGCGCGGAGCGGAGGCCCTCCTACAATGAGCAGTTCTTC. Together with reference TRBV19 and TRBJ2-1, the CDR3 gives the full variable domain: DGGITQSPKYLFRKEGQNVTLSCEQNLNHDAMYWYRQDPGQGLRLIYYSQIVNDFQKGDIAEGYSVSREKKESFPLTVTSAQKNPTAFYLCASSAERRPSYNEQFFGPGTRLTVL.

The chain links TRBV27 to TRBJ1-5, with D unresolved. The CDR3 is made up of 13 amino acids. Germline lookup yields CDR1 MNHEY and CDR2 SMNVEV (reference sequence). V lost 2 bases and J lost 6, with 8 bases in between. The CDR3 DNA reads TGTGCCAGCAGTTTAGTTCCAGGTCAGCCCCAGCATTTT. It specifies CASSLVPGQPQHF.

The chain employs TRBV5-6 and TRBJ2-6, with 7 nucleotides matching TRBD1. CDR1 SGHDT and CDR2 YYEEEE come from the germline V gene. Trimming took 4 bases from V and 2 from J; bases not matched to a gene: 3. The CDR3 sequence is 15 residues long. The CDR3 region is CASSRQGTGANVLTF. The CDR3 DNA reads as TGTGCCAGCAGCAGACAGGGTACTGGGGCCAACGTCCTGACTTTC.

V usage is TRBV4-1 and J usage is TRBJ1-2, with 7 nucleotides matching TRBD1. V lost 2 bases, J lost 4 bases, and 7 bases stayed unmatched. This CDR3 region has 15 residues. Per germline, CDR1 MGHRA and CDR2 YSYEKL. The CDR3 protein is CASSQQSGTVYGYTF. The CDR3 coding sequence is TGCGCCAGCAGCCAACAATCCGGGACAGTCTATGGCTACACCTTC.

The chain links TRBV6-5 to TRBJ2-7, with 10 bases lining up with TRBD1. Losses at the gene ends were 5 bases for V and 5 bases for J; bases not matched to a gene: 9. The germline V gene encodes CDR1 MNHEY and CDR2 SVGAGI. The CDR3 has 15 amino acids. The CDR3 spells CASSRRDRGFDEQYF. The CDR3 DNA is TGTGCCAGCAGTCGCCGGGACAGGGGATTCGACGAGCAGTACTTC.

J is TRBJ1-1 and V is TRBV10-3; TRBD1 agrees at 7 bases. Unmatched junction bases numbered 7, after V lost 0 bases and J lost 0 bases. The CDR3 is 17 residues long. The germline CDR1 and CDR2 sequences are ENHRY and SYGVKD. CDR3 sequence: CAISESSGGHMNTEAFF. For the CDR3, the DNA is TGTGCCATCAGTGAGTCGTCAGGGGGACACATGAACACTGAAGCTTTCTTT.

In DNA form, the CDR3 reads TGTGCCAGCTCACCTCTGGACAGGTCCTCTGGAAACACCATATATTTT. As protein: CASSPLDRSSGNTIYF. The chain is built from TRBV18 and TRBJ1-3, with TRBD1 matching 7 bases. Germline V gene lookup returns CDR1 KGHSH and CDR2 LQKENI. The CDR3 runs to 16 residues. V was pared by 3 bases and J by 0 bases, with 5 bases of the junction left unmatched.

The chain employs TRBV5-1 and TRBJ2-7; TRBD2 agrees at 12 bases. Unmatched junction bases numbered 4, after V lost 0 bases and J lost 0 bases. This CDR3 region has 17 residues. Germline CDR1 is SGHRS and CDR2 is YFSETQ. This CDR3 is CASSLGQGLAGSYEQYF. The CDR3 coding sequence is TGCGCCAGCAGCTTGGGCCAGGGACTAGCGGGCTCCTACGAGCAGTACTTC.

CDR3 sequence reads: CASSRTPNFDEQFF. The CDR3 nucleotides read TGTGCCAGCAGTAGGACACCGAATTTCGATGAGCAGTTCTTC. The rearrangement joins TRBV11-3 to TRBJ2-1; a possible D gene is TRBD1 (5 bases). Germline CDR1 and CDR2: SGHNT and YENEEA. V gave up 6 bases and J gave up 8 bases, with 17 bases separating them. The CDR3 is 14 residues long.

This clone is medium-sized within its sample. The chain joins TRBV7-3 to TRBJ2-2, with TRBD1 matching over 11 bases. This CDR3 has 14 residues. Looked up from germline, CDR1 is SGHTA and CDR2 is FQGTGA. Trimming at V came to 4 bases and at J to 8 bases, leaving 3 bases not matched to a gene. CDR3: CASSSDRGRGELFF. CDR3 coding DNA: TGTGCCAGCAGCTCGGACAGGGGGCGAGGGGAGCTGTTTTTT.

The chain uses TRBV18 and TRBJ2-6; 9 nucleotides align to TRBD1. Losses at the gene ends were 3 bases for V and 0 bases for J; bases not matched to a gene: 9. Germline-derived CDR1 and CDR2 are KGHSH and LQKENI. The CDR3 length is 19 residues. The CDR3 coding sequence is TGTGCCAGCTCACCGACTACCGGGACAGGGCCCTCTGGGGCCAACGTCCTGACTTTC. Its protein product is CASSPTTGTGPSGANVLTF.

This chain joins TRBV7-8 and TRBJ1-6; the D is unclear. Trimming removed 1 base at V and 7 bases at J, with 11 bases between. The CDR3 totals 15 residues. Germline assignment: CDR1 SGHVS and CDR2 FQNEAQ. Here the CDR3 reads CASSLEAHNNSPLHF. In nucleotides, the CDR3 is TGTGCCAGCAGCTTAGAGGCGCATAACAATTCACCCCTCCACTTT.

The V call is TRBV19, the J call TRBJ1-1; D unclear. This CDR3 region has 16 residues. Trimming shortened V by 6 bases and J by 6 bases, and 23 bases separated the two germline ends. Per the germline V gene, CDR1 is LNHDA and CDR2 is SQIVND (reference sequence). CDR3: CASSRRSGETPAEAFF. As DNA, the CDR3 is TGTGCCAGTAGCAGAAGAAGCGGGGAAACCCCAGCTGAAGCTTTCTTT.

In DNA form, the CDR3 reads TGCGCCAGCAGTGAGCGGGGATACAATGAGCAGTTCTTC. Amino acids: CASSERGYNEQFF. The chain uses TRBV10-2 and TRBJ2-1; D might be TRBD2 (5 bases). Looked up from germline, CDR1 is WSHSY and CDR2 is SAAADI. Trimming shortened V by 2 bases and J by 4 bases, and 6 bases separated the two germline ends. This CDR3 has 13 residues.

The chain is built from TRBV6-5 and TRBJ2-7; 8 nucleotides agree with TRBD2. Germline lookup yields CDR1 MNHEY and CDR2 SVGAGI. The CDR3 consists of 15 residues. V trimming: 7 bases; J trimming: 0 bases; junction bases outside the gene matches: 8. The CDR3 protein is CASTYSGTSSYEQYF. CDR3 DNA sequence: TGTGCCAGCACCTATAGCGGGACAAGCTCCTACGAGCAGTACTTC.

The chain couples TRBV23-1 to TRBJ2-5; tentative D call: TRBD1 (6 bases). TRBV23-1 belongs to the ORF category, with a function that is uncertain. The CDR3 is made up of 14 amino acids. The V end lost 8 bases, the J end lost 5 bases, and 18 bases lay between the germline ends. In DNA, the CDR3 is TGCGCCAGCGACCGGGAAGGGGGTTGCGAGACCCAGTACTTC. This encodes CASDREGGCETQYF.

This rearrangement joins TRBV6-1 to TRBJ2-1; TRBD2 agrees at 8 bases. The V segment lost 3 bases and the J segment 9 bases; nucleotides outside the gene matches: 7. There are 14 residues in the CDR3. CDR1 is MNHNS and CDR2 is SASEGT in the germline V gene. The CDR3 here is CASSDGGGPSEQFF. CDR3 nucleotides: TGTGCCAGCAGTGACGGGGGGGGTCCCAGTGAGCAGTTCTTC.